This T cell receptor (beta chain) was observed in a study of T cells in Graves' hyperthyroidism and ophthalmopathy. RNA transcripts were the template for amplifying TCR beta CDR3 regions. Primed by the HTBI set, a first-round RT-PCR was run on the TCR CDR3. Each CDR3 protein is one row after TCRdb ran MiXCR on the multiplex PCR reads. This table holds 350,000 to 450,000 distinct CDR3 sequences, 11% to 15% found once. The V gene's germline CDR1 is SGHNT and CDR2 YYREEE (reference sequence). This CDR3 comprises 13 residues. With 9 bases clipped from V and 6 bases from J, the junction kept 8 bases outside the gene matches. Patients having uncontrolled infection, another autoimmune disease, pregnancy or lactation were not included. Used for diagnoses were clinical symptoms, serum thyroxine and TRAb, thyroid ultrasound and orbital computed tomography.

The sample consisted of blood. The TCR was taken from a man aged 50-59 years with Graves' ophthalmopathy. The V gene is TRBV5-4, the J gene TRBJ2-4; the match to TRBD1 covers 8 bases. The CDR3: CATLGQGTNIQYF. The CDR3 DNA follows: TGTGCCACCCTAGGACAGGGAACAAACATTCAGTACTTC. Filled out from reference TRBV5-4 and TRBJ2-4, the complete variable domain reads ETGVTQSPTHLIKTRGQQVTLRCSSQSGHNTVSWYQQALGQGPQFIFQYYREEENGRGNFPPRFSGLQFPNYSSELNVNALELDDSALYLCATLGQGTNIQYFGAGTRLSVL.